What follows are 27 T cell receptor beta chains derived from one specimen sequenced in a study of shared T cell receptors in the human thymus. TCRdb's copy holds only in-frame clones and misses some; the assay was immunoSEQ multiplex PCR. This repertoire shows hundreds of thousands of clones, 70% to 90% found once; its top ten account for approximately 0.01%. These data also featured in a second study, about human thymus T cells.

The specimen sequenced was thymocytes. The receptors originated from a girl in the first two years of life with a congenital heart defect.

The chain carries TRBV9 and TRBJ1-3; 7 bases line up with TRBD1. Germline CDR1 is SGDLS and CDR2 is YYNGEE. Trimming took 2 bases from V and 4 from J; bases not matched to a gene: 9. The CDR3 consists of 16 residues. The CDR3 DNA reads TGTGCCAGCAGCGTGAGGGGGCGCGGACCCGGAAACACCATATATTTT. This codes for CASSVRGRGPGNTIYF.

CDR3 sequence (DNA): TGCGCCAGCAGCCAAGGTACAGGTCACTATGGCTACACCTTC. Translating it yields CASSQGTGHYGYTF. The chain employs TRBV4-1 and TRBJ1-2; TRBD1 might be the D (5 bases). In germline, CDR1 is MGHRA, CDR2 YSYEKL. The V gene lost 1 base and the J gene lost 3 bases, with 9 bases spanning the gap. CDR3 size: 14 residues.

This chain uses TRBV19 with TRBJ2-1, with 10 positions matching TRBD2. There are 16 residues in the CDR3. Germline V gives CDR1 LNHDA, CDR2 SQIVND (reference sequence). V trimming: 7 bases; J trimming: 7 bases; junction bases outside the gene matches: 13. Written as DNA, the CDR3 is TGTGCCAGTACCCCAACACATAGCGGGGGGTGGAATGAGCAGTTCTTC. Protein sequence: CASTPTHSGGWNEQFF.

This clone was observed a single time. J is TRBJ1-6 and V is TRBV6-1, with 7 nucleotides matching TRBD1. The CDR3 has 17 residues. The V gene end was trimmed by 4 bases and the J gene end by 0 bases; junction bases not matched to a gene: 6. CDR1 and CDR2 (germline): MNHNS, SASEGT. CDR3 nucleotides: TGTGCCAGCAGTGTCGGGACAGAGAGCTCCTATAATTCACCCCTCCACTTT. Translated: CASSVGTESSYNSPLHF.

The CDR3, as DNA: TGTGCCAGCAGTGCAGGGGCGTGGGGCTACACCTTC. Translated: CASSAGAWGYTF. This chain joins TRBV27 and TRBJ1-2, with TRBD1 as a possible D gene (6 bases). The CDR3 is 12 amino acids. Deletions cut 5 bases from V and 8 bases from J, with 12 bases between. CDR1 is MNHEY, CDR2 SMNVEV, per germline (reference sequence).

This sequence joins TRBV23-1 and TRBJ1-3; D might be TRBD1 (5 bases). Being an ORF, TRBV23-1 has a function that is uncertain. Trimming removed 3 bases at V and 0 bases at J, with 9 bases between. CDR3 length: 15 residues. CDR3 residues: CASSQGLTSGNTIYF. CDR3 in DNA: TGCGCCAGCAGTCAGGGACTGACCTCTGGAAACACCATATATTTT.

This chain connects TRBV16 to TRBJ2-5; the D is unclear. The ends were cut back, 0 bases at V and 4 bases at J, with 12 bases in the middle. CDR3 size: 15 residues. Germline V gene data show CDR1 as KGHSY and CDR2 as FQNENV. CDR3 nucleotides: TGTGCCAGCAGCCAATCAGTGAGGCGGTTAGAGACCCAGTACTTC. Its translation is CASSQSVRRLETQYF.

The genes are TRBV9 and TRBJ1-1; D gene ambiguous. The V gene lost 0 bases and the J gene lost 5 bases, with 17 bases spanning the gap. The CDR3 contains 16 residues. Germline-derived CDR1 and CDR2 are SGDLS and YYNGEE. As DNA, the CDR3 is TGTGCCAGCAGCGTAGGAGACGGGGAAACGGTGACTGAAGCTTTCTTT. It yields the protein CASSVGDGETVTEAFF.

This rearrangement joins TRBV6-1 to TRBJ1-1; tentatively, D is TRBD1 (5 bases). V was pared by 7 bases and J by 0 bases, with 12 bases between. The CDR3 covers 14 residues. Germline loops: CDR1 MNHNS, CDR2 SASEGT. This CDR3 is CASIKGPLNTEAFF. CDR3 coding DNA: TGTGCCAGCATAAAGGGGCCCCTGAACACTGAAGCTTTCTTT.

This clone was counted between two and nine times. The chain employs TRBV4-1 and TRBJ2-3, with D hard to call. CDR1 MGHRA and CDR2 YSYEKL come from the germline V gene. The CDR3 is 12 amino acids. V lost 1 base, J lost 3 bases, and 2 bases lay in between. In DNA form, the CDR3 reads TGCGCCAGCAGCCAAGCGACAGATACGCAGTATTTT. This codes for CASSQATDTQYF.

V and J are TRBV12-5 and TRBJ2-2; D not certain. Germline V gives CDR1 LGHNT, CDR2 FRNRAP. V was trimmed by 4 bases and J by 7 bases, leaving 7 bases between them. This CDR3 comprises 12 residues. Here the CDR3 reads CASGCQDGELFF. The DNA of the CDR3 is TGTGCTAGTGGTTGTCAGGACGGGGAGCTGTTTTTT.

J is TRBJ2-3 and V is TRBV5-1, with D perhaps matching TRBD2 (5 bases). Per germline, CDR1 SGHRS and CDR2 YFSETQ. The CDR3 covers 16 residues. V was cut by 4 bases and J by 7 bases, with 22 bases left in between. The CDR3 loop reads CASSTPRDFSVNTQYF. CDR3 DNA sequence: TGCGCCAGCAGCACTCCCCGGGATTTCAGTGTCAATACGCAGTATTTT. Full variable domain (outside the CDR3, taken from reference TRBV5-1 and TRBJ2-3): KAGVTQTPRYLIKTRGQQVTLSCSPISGHRSVSWYQQTPGQGLQFLFEYFSETQRNKGNFPGRFSGRQFSNSRSEMNVSTLELGDSALYLCASSTPRDFSVNTQYFGPGTRLTVL.

The chain recombines TRBV30 with TRBJ1-6; D might be TRBD1 (6 bases). Germline V gene data show CDR1 as GTSNPN and CDR2 as SVGIG (reference sequence). The germline V and J ends were trimmed by 1 base and 9 bases, with 13 bases remaining between them. The CDR3 extends over 14 amino acids. CDR3 DNA sequence: TGTGCCTGGAGTGGGGGGCAATATCGTTCACCCCTCCACTTT. This encodes CAWSGGQYRSPLHF.

A few counts support this clone. The gene calls are TRBV27 and TRBJ1-4; the D is unclear. The length of the CDR3 is 15 residues. The germline CDR1 and CDR2 sequences are MNHEY and SMNVEV (reference sequence). V was clipped by 4 bases and J by 6 bases, with 15 bases between them. In DNA, the CDR3 is TGTGCCAGCAGTTCCCGGAAGAGGCGATATGAAAAACTGTTTTTT. Protein product: CASSSRKRRYEKLFF.

The CDR3, as DNA: TGCGCCAGCAGCTTGGGGGGATTACAGGGGGAGAACTATGGCTACACCTTC. This gives the protein CASSLGGLQGENYGYTF. This rearrangement joins TRBV5-1 to TRBJ1-2, with 8 bases fitting TRBD1. Trimming removed 0 bases from V and 2 bases from J; junction bases left unmatched: 9. The CDR3 is 17 amino acids. Germline CDR1 is SGHRS and CDR2 is YFSETQ.

The gene calls are TRBV6-4 and TRBJ2-7; TRBD2 might be the D (6 bases). The ends were cut back, 6 bases at V and 7 bases at J, with 16 bases in the middle. The CDR3 length is 13 residues. From germline, CDR1 is MRHNA and CDR2 SNTAGT. The chain's CDR3 is CASRENEAGEQYF. The CDR3 DNA is TGTGCCAGCAGGGAAAATGAGGCGGGGGAGCAGTACTTC.

The chain links TRBV11-2 to TRBJ2-1; 7 bases map to TRBD2. Germline CDR1 is SGHAT and CDR2 is FQNNGV. The V segment lost 5 bases and the J segment 8 bases; nucleotides outside the gene matches: 18. This CDR3 has 17 residues. The CDR3 sequence: CASSQWGGNPLKDEQFF. CDR3 coding DNA: TGTGCCAGCAGCCAGTGGGGGGGAAACCCTTTAAAGGATGAGCAGTTCTTC.

The V and J genes are TRBV7-2 and TRBJ1-2; 7 nucleotides align to TRBD1. The germline gives CDR1 SGHTA, CDR2 FQGNSA. The CDR3 extends over 13 amino acids. Trimming cost V 5 bases and J 8 bases; bases outside gene matches: 8. This CDR3 is CASSHDRAGGYTF. The CDR3 nucleotides read TGTGCCAGCAGCCACGACAGGGCGGGCGGCTACACCTTC.

The chain combines TRBV11-2 with TRBJ2-7; no firm D call. Germline values: CDR1 SGHAT, CDR2 FQNNGV. The CDR3 extends over 15 amino acids. Trimming left V 4 bases short and J 2 bases short, with 15 bases between. In DNA, the CDR3 is TGTGCCAGCAGCTCTACTAAAGGTGGAACCTACGAGCAGTACTTC. Translating gives CASSSTKGGTYEQYF.

The J gene is TRBJ2-7, the V gene TRBV2; 8 nucleotides line up with TRBD2. The V segment lost 4 bases and the J segment 3 bases; nucleotides outside the gene matches: 17. CDR3 length: 18 amino acids. Germline CDR1 and CDR2: SNHLY and FYNNEI. The CDR3 region is CASSAPRRLARGGYEQYF. CDR3 bases: TGTGCCAGCAGTGCCCCCAGGAGACTAGCGAGAGGGGGCTACGAGCAGTACTTC.

A note on this clone: No DNA is shown, since the ends of the CDR3 on it are uncertain; the CDR3 is the one TCRdb lists. This chain links TRBV5-6 with TRBJ1-4; the D call TRBD1 from the table was never checked on the DNA. The CDR3 totals 16 residues, both ends included. Germline V lookup: CDR1 SGHDT, CDR2 YYEEEE. CDR3 amino acids: CASSFLWDRGHEKLFF.

This chain links TRBV10-3 with TRBJ1-1; D unresolved. The CDR3 extends over 14 amino acids. Germline lookup yields CDR1 ENHRY and CDR2 SYGVKD. V was pared by 8 bases and J by 1 base, with 14 bases between. CDR3: CAIRPGSQNTEAFF. CDR3 bases: TGTGCCATCCGACCCGGGAGCCAGAACACTGAAGCTTTCTTT.

The chain links TRBV30 to TRBJ2-7, with a tentative D call TRBD1 (6 bases). The length of the CDR3 is 15 residues. From germline, CDR1 is GTSNPN and CDR2 SVGIG (reference sequence). Trimming removed 3 bases from V and 5 bases from J, with 20 bases in between. CDR3 protein: CAWSDLKGHSHEQYF. The CDR3 coding sequence is TGTGCCTGGAGCGATTTAAAGGGACATTCCCACGAGCAGTACTTC. The complete variable domain, with remaining parts taken from reference TRBV30 and TRBJ2-7, reads SQTIHQWPATLVQPVGSPLSLECTVEGTSNPNLYWYRQAAGRGLQLLFYSVGIGQISSEVPQNLSASRPQDRQFILSSKKLLLSDSGFYLCAWSDLKGHSHEQYFGPGTRLTVT.

The chain has TRBV2 and TRBJ2-5, with TRBD2 identical over 7 bases. Germline V gene sequence: CDR1 SNHLY, CDR2 FYNNEI. This CDR3 comprises 16 residues. J was trimmed by 1 base and V by 6 bases; bases with no gene match: 11. CDR3 loop: CASRPGEGEAQETQYF. The CDR3 DNA follows: TGTGCCAGCAGACCCGGGGAGGGCGAGGCCCAAGAGACCCAGTACTTC.

The V gene is TRBV7-9, the J gene TRBJ1-1; perhaps TRBD1 as D (5 bases). V gave up 5 bases and J gave up 0 bases, with 16 bases separating them. Germline CDR1 reads SEHNR; CDR2 reads FQNEAQ (reference sequence). The CDR3 has 16 residues. The CDR3 loop reads CASSPTPAGLNTEAFF. CDR3 DNA sequence: TGTGCCAGCAGCCCTACCCCGGCAGGGCTGAACACTGAAGCTTTCTTT.

The chain has TRBV7-8 and TRBJ2-1; tentative D call: TRBD2 (6 bases). CDR1 is SGHVS and CDR2 is FQNEAQ in the germline V gene. The V gene lost 2 bases and the J gene lost 3 bases, with 14 bases spanning the gap. CDR3 size: 16 residues. CDR3 DNA: TGTGCCAGCAGCTTATTTCACGGGGGACTCTACAATGAGCAGTTCTTC. This encodes CASSLFHGGLYNEQFF.

This clone appeared a single time. V usage is TRBV5-5 and J usage is TRBJ2-7, with 12 bases aligning to TRBD1. CDR3 length equals 16 residues. Per germline, CDR1 SGHKS and CDR2 YYEKEE (reference sequence). V shed 6 bases, J shed 5 bases, and the junction held 12 bases outside the gene matches. CDR3 sequence (DNA): TGTGCCAGCAACTATACTGGGACAGGGGGCTGTGACGAGCAGTACTTC. It specifies CASNYTGTGGCDEQYF.